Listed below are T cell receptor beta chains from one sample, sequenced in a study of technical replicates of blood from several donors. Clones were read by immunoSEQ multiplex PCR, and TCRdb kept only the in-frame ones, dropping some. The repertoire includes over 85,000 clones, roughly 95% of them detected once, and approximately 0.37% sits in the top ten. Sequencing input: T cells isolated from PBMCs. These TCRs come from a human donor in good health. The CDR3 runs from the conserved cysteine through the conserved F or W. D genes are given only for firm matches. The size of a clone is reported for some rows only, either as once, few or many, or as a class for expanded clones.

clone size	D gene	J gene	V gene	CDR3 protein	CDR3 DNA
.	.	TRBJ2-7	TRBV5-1	CASSPPGGQRTYEQYF	TGCGCCAGCAGCCCCCCCGGGGGGCAACGAACCTACGAGCAGTACTTC
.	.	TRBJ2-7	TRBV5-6	CASKDGNYEQYF	TGTGCCAGCAAGGACGGGAACTACGAGCAGTACTTC
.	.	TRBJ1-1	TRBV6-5	CASSYSAAGENTEAFF	TGTGCCAGCAGTTACTCCGCGGCCGGTGAGAACACTGAAGCTTTCTTT
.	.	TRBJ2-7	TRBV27	CASSGTDPYEQYF	TGTGCCAGTTCCGGAACAGACCCCTACGAGCAGTACTTC
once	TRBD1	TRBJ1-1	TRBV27	CASSSTGGVTEAFF	TGTGCCAGCAGTTCTACAGGGGGCGTCACTGAAGCTTTCTTT
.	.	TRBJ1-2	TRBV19	CASSSTLGSPYGYTF	TGTGCCAGTAGCTCAACCTTGGGCAGCCCCTATGGCTACACCTTC
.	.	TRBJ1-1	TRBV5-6	CASDDKGEMNTEAFF	TGTGCCAGCGACGACAAGGGGGAGATGAACACTGAAGCTTTCTTT
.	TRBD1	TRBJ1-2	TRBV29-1	CSVRDRDNYGYTF	TGCAGCGTCCGGGACAGAGATAACTATGGCTACACCTTC
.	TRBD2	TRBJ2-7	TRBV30	CAWSVGLAGSYEQYF	TGTGCCTGGAGTGTTGGTCTAGCGGGGTCCTACGAGCAGTACTTC
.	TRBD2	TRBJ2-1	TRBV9	CASSVERERGGFWAEQFF	TGTGCCAGCAGCGTAGAGAGAGAGCGGGGGGGGTTCTGGGCTGAGCAGTTCTTC
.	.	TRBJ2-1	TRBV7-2	CASSYIIDEQFF	TGTGCCAGCAGCTACATTATCGATGAGCAGTTCTTC
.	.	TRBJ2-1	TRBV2	CASTSSNEQFF	TGTGCCAGCACTAGCAGCAATGAGCAGTTCTTC
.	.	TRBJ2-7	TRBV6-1	CASSASTVYEQYF	TGTGCCAGCAGTGCCTCGACAGTCTACGAGCAGTACTTC
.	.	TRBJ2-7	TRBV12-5	CASGLVQEQYF	TGTGCTAGTGGTTTGGTACAGGAGCAGTACTTC
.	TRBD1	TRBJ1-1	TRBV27	CASSLQGALNTEAFF	TGTGCCAGCAGTTTGCAGGGGGCCTTGAACACTGAAGCTTTCTTT
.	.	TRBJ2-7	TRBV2	CASSEYHEQYF	TGTGCCAGCAGTGAATATCACGAGCAGTACTTC
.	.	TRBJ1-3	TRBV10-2	CASSEPLTVRSSGNTIYF	TGCGCCAGCAGTGAGCCCTTGACAGTCAGGAGCTCTGGAAACACCATATATTTT